The entry below gives a single T cell receptor (beta chain) sequence along with its context. Its antigen is undetermined. The data belong to a study of T cell responses to AZD1222 COVID-19 vaccine. Findings of the study overall: At baseline, just five to seven AZD1222 recipients tested seropositive. Females outnumbered males among donors, who were mostly white British; clonal diversity was possibly underestimated. Close to half of spike-specific TCRs reportedly recognize unmutated variant regions.

Some clones are missing from TCRdb's copy, which holds only in-frame ones; the method was immunoSEQ multiplex PCR. This table has over 120,000 clones, approximately 89% appearing once. Samples with a second dose at about 4 or about 12 weeks were pooled together. Germline V gene data show CDR1 as GTSNPN and CDR2 as SVGIG (reference sequence). J was trimmed by 2 bases and V by 5 bases; bases with no gene match: 0. CDR3 size: 12 residues. The sample consisted of peripheral blood, taken 28 days after the second AZD1222 dose. This receptor was identified in an adult who received the AZD1222 COVID-19 vaccine. The chain carries TRBV30 and TRBJ2-1; 7 bases are shared with TRBD2. The CDR3 sequence: CAWGGAYNEQFF. The CDR3 DNA reads as TGTGCCTGGGGGGGGGCCTACAATGAGCAGTTCTTC.